The 13 T cell receptor beta chains below were found in one sample sequenced in a study of cytomegalovirus exposure and HLA in healthy donors. PCR involved 60 Vbeta and 13 Jbeta primers. TCRdb keeps only in-frame clones here, not all; method: immunoSEQ multiplex PCR. The table has under 110,000 clones, under 85% seen once; the top ten hold about 2.1%. Material for sequencing was PBMCs. The receptors shown here come from a woman aged 40-49 years in good health and CMV-seronegative.

V gene TRBV5-4 combines with J gene TRBJ2-1, with unresolved D. CDR1 is SGHNT, CDR2 YYREEE, per germline (reference sequence). The length of the CDR3 is 14 residues. Trimming shortened V by 0 bases and J by 6 bases, and 10 bases separated the two germline ends. The CDR3 region is CASSLDWAANEQFF. CDR3 DNA: TGTGCCAGCAGCTTGGATTGGGCAGCCAATGAGCAGTTCTTC.

The V call is TRBV10-1, the J call TRBJ2-1; 10 bases align to TRBD2. V shed 2 bases, J shed 8 bases, and the junction held 6 bases outside the gene matches. CDR1 and CDR2 from the germline V gene are WNHNN and SYGVQD (reference sequence). This CDR3 is built from 15 residues. CDR3 in DNA: TGCGCCAGCAGTGAGGCGTCTAGCGGGAGAGATGAGCAGTTCTTC. Protein sequence: CASSEASSGRDEQFF.

In its sample, this clone was seen once. The chain is built from TRBV29-1 and TRBJ1-1, with 9 nucleotides matching TRBD1. V dropped 4 bases and J dropped 1; count of bases not matched to a gene: 7. This CDR3 spans 15 amino acids. Germline V gene lookup returns CDR1 SQVTM and CDR2 ANQGSEA. The CDR3, as DNA: TGCAGCGTTGTACAGGGGGCGGTTAGGAACACTGAAGCTTTCTTT. It is translated as CSVVQGAVRNTEAFF. Variable domain in full (rest from reference TRBV29-1 and TRBJ1-1): SAVISQKPSRDICQRGTSLTIQCQVDSQVTMMFWYRQQPGQSLTLIATANQGSEATYESGFVIDKFPISRPNLTFSTLTVSNMSPEDSSIYLCSVVQGAVRNTEAFFGQGTRLTVV.

This clone appeared a single time. This sequence joins TRBV5-1 and TRBJ2-1; 11 bases align to TRBD1. This CDR3 is built from 18 residues. Germline CDR1 SGHRS, CDR2 YFSETQ. With 4 bases clipped from V and 3 bases from J, the junction kept 12 bases outside the gene matches. Here the CDR3 reads CASSNPGQGGDNYNEQFF. For the CDR3, the DNA is TGCGCCAGCAGCAACCCGGGACAGGGGGGGGACAACTACAATGAGCAGTTCTTC.

The chain has TRBV4-3 and TRBJ2-7, with D possibly matching TRBD2 (5 bases). The CDR3 totals 14 residues. The germline V gene has CDR1 LGHNA and CDR2 YSLEER. The V gene lost 4 bases and the J gene lost 2 bases, with 12 bases spanning the gap. CDR3 amino acids: CASSPTSRAYEQYF. CDR3 DNA sequence: TGCGCCAGCAGCCCAACTAGTCGGGCCTACGAGCAGTACTTC.

V is TRBV5-8 and J is TRBJ2-3; possible D gene TRBD1, 5 bases. V was clipped by 2 bases and J by 2 bases, with 9 bases between them. The CDR3 length is 14 residues. Germline V lookup: CDR1 SGHTS, CDR2 YDEGEE. This chain's CDR3 is CASSLRQITDTQYF. The CDR3 nucleotides read TGTGCCAGCAGCTTACGACAGATCACAGATACGCAGTATTTT.

The chain is built from TRBV19 and TRBJ1-6; no clear D gene. The V gene lost 5 bases and the J gene lost 6 bases, with 8 bases spanning the gap. This CDR3 spans 13 amino acids. The germline V gene encodes CDR1 LNHDA and CDR2 SQIVND (reference sequence). This CDR3 is CASSPAGNSPLHF. The CDR3 coding sequence is TGTGCCAGTAGTCCGGCGGGTAATTCACCCCTCCACTTT.

Here the CDR3 DNA reads TGTGCCAGCTCACTGACTAGCGGGAGCGCAGATACGCAGTATTTT. Residues: CASSLTSGSADTQYF. The rearrangement uses TRBV18 and TRBJ2-3, with TRBD2 identical over 12 bases. This CDR3 spans 15 amino acids. Germline V gene lookup returns CDR1 KGHSH and CDR2 LQKENI. J lost 4 bases, V lost 4 bases, and 3 bases had no gene match.

This clone appeared a few times. The chain is built from TRBV19 and TRBJ2-5, with TRBD1 matching over 7 bases. Trimming removed 3 bases from V and 2 bases from J; junction bases left unmatched: 3. The CDR3 loop spans 14 amino acids. Germline assignment: CDR1 LNHDA and CDR2 SQIVND (reference sequence). In DNA, the CDR3 is TGTGCCAGTAGTATTGCAGGGGGACAAGAGACCCAGTACTTC. This gives the protein CASSIAGGQETQYF.

J is TRBJ2-3 and V is TRBV7-3; TRBD1 might be the D (5 bases). This CDR3 has 14 residues. Germline V CDR1 and CDR2: SGHTA, FQGTGA. The V end was cut by 4 bases, the J end by 5 bases, with 13 bases between. CDR3 coding DNA: TGTGCCAGCAGCTCTGGACACCGCGAAGATACGCAGTATTTT. Protein sequence: CASSSGHREDTQYF.

CDR3 DNA sequence: TGCGCCAGCAGCACGGGAGCGGGAACAGATACGCAGTATTTT. Translated, it gives CASSTGAGTDTQYF. The chain has TRBV5-1 and TRBJ2-3; 7 bases match TRBD2. The CDR3 is 14 amino acids. Germline CDR1 and CDR2: SGHRS and YFSETQ. With V trimmed by 4 bases and J by 3 bases, 5 bases remained unmatched.

This clone turned up a few times. The chain has TRBV10-2 and TRBJ2-1, with 8 bases aligning to TRBD2. CDR3 size: 13 residues. Germline CDR1 reads WSHSY; CDR2 reads SAAADI. After removal of 5 bases from V and 6 bases from J, the junction contained 3 bases not matched to a gene. CDR3 protein: CASSPGLVNEQFF. In DNA form, the CDR3 reads TGCGCCAGCAGTCCGGGACTAGTCAATGAGCAGTTCTTC.

CDR3 protein: CAGPKIRDRGESNQPQHF. The CDR3 coding sequence is TGTGCCGGCCCCAAGATCCGGGACAGGGGTGAAAGCAATCAGCCCCAGCATTTT. The gene calls are TRBV30 and TRBJ1-5, with 10 bases matching TRBD1. Germline V gene lookup returns CDR1 GTSNPN and CDR2 SVGIG (reference sequence). Losses at the gene ends were 8 bases for V and 1 base for J; bases not matched to a gene: 17. The CDR3 length is 18 residues.